The 2 T cell receptor beta chains in this list originate from one sample, sequenced in a study of Ad26.COV2.S vaccination and SARS-CoV-2 variants. Treatment reported: 15 to 20 received Ad26.COV2.S at low or high dose, single or two shots; a few received placebo; per-sample allocation not given. Day 63 following the first vaccine or placebo injection was when the samples were taken. Repertoires were generated with immunoSEQ multiplex PCR, while TCRdb's copy carries only in-frame clones and drops some. The sample holds about 480,000 clones, roughly 85% seen once. The sample in question was peripheral blood, obtained in a trial of Ad26.COV2.S vaccine versus placebo. These receptors were obtained from a person between 18 and 65 years old who received the Ad26.COV2.S COVID-19 vaccine or a placebo.

In nucleotides, the CDR3 is TGTGCCAGCAGTACAAGGACTAGCGGTACAGATACGCAGTATTTT. Its protein is CASSTRTSGTDTQYF. The rearrangement uses TRBV28 and TRBJ2-3, with 10 bases aligning to TRBD2. Germline CDR1 MDHEN, CDR2 SYDVKM. This CDR3 contains 15 residues. After removal of 5 bases from V and 3 bases from J, the junction contained 5 bases not matched to a gene.

The gene calls are TRBV18 and TRBJ2-7; D gene ambiguous. Trimming removed 0 bases at V and 2 bases at J, with 5 bases between. Per germline, CDR1 KGHSH and CDR2 LQKENI. This CDR3 is built from 13 residues. CDR3: CASSPPATYEQYF. The CDR3 nucleotides are TGTGCCAGCTCACCACCCGCCACCTACGAGCAGTACTTC. Full variable domain (rest looked up from reference TRBV18 and TRBJ2-7): NAGVMQNPRHLVRRRGQEARLRCSPMKGHSHVYWYRQLPEEGLKFMVYLQKENIIDESGMPKERFSAEFPKEGPSILRIQQVVRGDSAAYFCASSPPATYEQYFGPGTRLTVT.